This T cell receptor (beta chain) originates from a study of shared clonotypes between healthy human individuals. Study outcomes and limitations: An expected dependence of interdonor clonotype sharing on sequencing depth was noted.

Points on this clone: Its target is not known.

The investigators split CD4+ cells into a CD45RA+ naive subset and a CD45RA-negative memory subset. The CDR3 spans 18 residues. The germline gives CDR1 ENHRY, CDR2 SYGVKD. Trimming cost V 2 bases and J 6 bases; bases outside gene matches: 15. Samples underwent the assay at deep level. Sequencing was performed with immunoSEQ multiplex PCR; in TCRdb, only in-frame clones are kept and a portion is missing. The profile covers about 680,000 clones, with around four fifths appearing a single time and 1.5% to 2% taken by the ten largest. The sequencing input was memory CD4+ T cells sorted from blood. The subset denotes: CD45RA-negative fraction. The rearrangement uses TRBV10-3 and TRBJ2-3; 9 bases map to TRBD2. This receptor was obtained from a woman in her 30s in good health. The CDR3 DNA sequence: TGTGCCATCAGTGAGAGGCCGCTAGCGGCGGCGGGGGGGGATACGCAGTATTTT. Translation: CAISERPLAAAGGDTQYF.